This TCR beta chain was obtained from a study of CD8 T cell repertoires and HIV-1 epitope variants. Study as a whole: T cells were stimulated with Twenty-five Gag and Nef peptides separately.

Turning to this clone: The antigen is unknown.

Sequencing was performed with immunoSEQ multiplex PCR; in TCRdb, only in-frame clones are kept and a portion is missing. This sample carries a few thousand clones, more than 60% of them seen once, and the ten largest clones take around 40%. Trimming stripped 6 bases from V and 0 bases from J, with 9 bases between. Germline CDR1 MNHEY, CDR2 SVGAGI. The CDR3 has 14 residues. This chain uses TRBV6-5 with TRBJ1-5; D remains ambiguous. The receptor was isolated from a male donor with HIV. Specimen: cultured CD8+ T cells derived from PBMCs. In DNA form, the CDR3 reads TGTGCCAGCAGCTACGACATTAGCAATCAGCCCCAGCATTTT. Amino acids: CASSYDISNQPQHF.